This is a list of T cell receptor beta chains from one sample in a study of blood T cell repertoires in COVID-19. TCRdb's table, derived via immunoSEQ multiplex PCR, lists solely in-frame clones and lacks some. The sample has fewer than 200,000 clones; 60% to 85% are singletons. The sample taken for sequencing was peripheral blood. The receptors here all came from a woman in her 50s with active or convalescent COVID-19. Each CDR3 is given with its conserved first and last residue. The order of the fields is V gene, D gene, J gene, clone size, CDR3 protein, CDR3 DNA. The D gene is left open where the match is weak. Clone size, where shown, is once, few, many, or a class for clones that have expanded.

TRBV7-2	TRBD2	TRBJ2-1	-	CAGGTSGSKGQFF	TGTGCCGGGGGGACTAGCGGGAGCAAGGGGCAGTTCTTC
TRBV5-1	-	TRBJ1-3	few	CASSPEGSGFSGNTIYF	TGCGCCAGCAGCCCGGAGGGGTCCGGGTTCTCTGGAAACACCATATATTTT
TRBV7-2	TRBD1	TRBJ2-3	-	CASSYRQGPTDTQYF	TGTGCCAGCAGCTATCGACAGGGGCCCACAGATACGCAGTATTTT
TRBV28	TRBD1	TRBJ2-3	-	CASSLTGGGQDTQYF	TGTGCCAGCAGTTTAACAGGGGGTGGGCAAGATACGCAGTATTTT
TRBV28	-	TRBJ1-1	-	CASMTGMNTEAFF	TGTGCCAGCATGACGGGGATGAACACTGAAGCTTTCTTT
TRBV11-2	-	TRBJ2-5	-	CASSLGAQGSQETQYF	TGTGCCAGCAGCTTAGGGGCCCAGGGCTCCCAAGAGACCCAGTACTTC
TRBV7-2	TRBD1	TRBJ1-2	many	CASAQGAVGNYGYTF	TGTGCCAGCGCACAGGGGGCGGTCGGTAACTATGGCTACACCTTC
TRBV18	-	TRBJ1-3	-	CASSLTGLGNTIYF	TGTGCCAGCTCACTTACAGGGCTCGGAAACACCATATATTTT
TRBV18	-	TRBJ1-3	-	CASSLLAGVAGNTIYF	TGTGCCAGCTCACTTCTGGCCGGGGTGGCCGGAAACACCATATATTTT
TRBV5-4	-	TRBJ2-2	-	CASSFGVLRTGELFF	TGTGCCAGCAGCTTTGGTGTTTTGAGAACCGGGGAGCTGTTTTTT
TRBV7-2	-	TRBJ2-6	-	CASSPVRGANVLTF	TGTGCCAGCAGCCCCGTACGGGGGGCCAACGTCCTGACTTTC
TRBV6-5	TRBD1	TRBJ2-7	-	CASRKQGGQYEQYF	TGTGCCAGCAGGAAACAAGGGGGCCAATACGAGCAGTACTTC
TRBV2	TRBD2	TRBJ2-7	-	CASSEMASGTGEQYF	TGTGCCAGCAGTGAAATGGCTAGCGGGACGGGCGAGCAGTACTTC
TRBV7-8	-	TRBJ1-5	-	CASSLGQLNNQPQHF	TGTGCCAGCAGCTTAGGACAGCTAAACAATCAGCCCCAGCATTTT
TRBV5-8	TRBD1	TRBJ1-6	-	CASSGGTGGNSPLHF	TGTGCCAGCAGCGGTGGGACAGGGGGCAATTCACCCCTCCACTTT
TRBV6-6	-	TRBJ2-5	few	CASSYGSKETQYF	TGTGCCAGCAGTTACGGGAGTAAAGAGACCCAGTACTTC
TRBV28	-	TRBJ1-2	-	CASTFTGYAYGYTF	TGTGCCAGCACTTTTACAGGGTATGCCTATGGCTACACCTTC
TRBV6-2/TRBV6-3	TRBD2	TRBJ2-7	-	CASSRVASGGRSYEQYF	TGTGCCAGCAGCCGTGTCGCTAGCGGGGGTCGCTCCTACGAGCAGTACTTC
TRBV3-1/TRBV3-2	TRBD2	TRBJ2-3	few	CASSFRTSGSTDTQYF	TGTGCCAGCAGCTTTCGGACTAGCGGGAGTACAGATACGCAGTATTTT
TRBV30	TRBD1	TRBJ1-6	-	CALGQGGSPLHF	TGTGCCCTAGGACAGGGAGGTTCACCCCTCCACTTT
TRBV5-6	TRBD2	TRBJ2-1	-	CASSPAAGGLSYNEQFF	TGTGCCAGCAGCCCTGCTGCGGGGGGCCTTTCCTACAATGAGCAGTTCTTC
TRBV10-3	TRBD2	TRBJ2-5	-	CAISDPTGGETQYF	TGTGCCATCAGTGACCCGACGGGAGGAGAGACCCAGTACTTC
TRBV28	-	TRBJ1-2	-	CASGESNYGYTF	TGTGCCAGCGGGGAGTCTAACTATGGCTACACCTTC
TRBV4-2	TRBD2	TRBJ2-7	-	CASSQAISGGIEQYF	TGTGCCAGCAGCCAAGCGATTAGCGGGGGTATCGAGCAGTACTTC
TRBV7-2	TRBD2	TRBJ2-7	-	CASSLAPGLADESYEQYF	TGTGCCAGCAGCTTAGCGCCCGGACTAGCGGATGAGTCCTACGAGCAGTACTTC
TRBV19	-	TRBJ1-6	-	CASSPKTGWNSPLHF	TGTGCCAGTAGCCCGAAGACAGGATGGAATTCACCCCTCCACTTT
TRBV7-9	TRBD1	TRBJ2-1	many	CASSYRGNEQFF	TGTGCCAGCAGCTACAGGGGCAATGAGCAGTTCTTC
TRBV3-1/TRBV3-2	-	TRBJ1-2	-	CASSQTGDGYTF	TGTGCCAGCAGCCAGACGGGGGATGGCTACACCTTC
TRBV7-2	-	TRBJ1-3	-	CASSLNTAWGNTIYF	TGTGCCAGCAGCTTAAATACAGCCTGGGGAAACACCATATATTTT
TRBV28	-	TRBJ1-5	-	CASMVPGRYQPQHF	TGTGCCAGCATGGTCCCGGGGAGGTATCAGCCCCAGCATTTT
TRBV19	TRBD1	TRBJ1-4	-	CASRTGVAANEKLFF	TGTGCCAGTAGGACAGGGGTGGCGGCTAATGAAAAACTGTTTTTT
TRBV7-2	-	TRBJ1-5	once	CASSLATGAQHF	TGTGCCAGCAGCTTAGCGACGGGTGCCCAGCATTTT
TRBV15	-	TRBJ1-1	-	CATSRGGGITEAFF	TGTGCCACCAGCAGAGGCGGAGGGATCACTGAAGCTTTCTTT